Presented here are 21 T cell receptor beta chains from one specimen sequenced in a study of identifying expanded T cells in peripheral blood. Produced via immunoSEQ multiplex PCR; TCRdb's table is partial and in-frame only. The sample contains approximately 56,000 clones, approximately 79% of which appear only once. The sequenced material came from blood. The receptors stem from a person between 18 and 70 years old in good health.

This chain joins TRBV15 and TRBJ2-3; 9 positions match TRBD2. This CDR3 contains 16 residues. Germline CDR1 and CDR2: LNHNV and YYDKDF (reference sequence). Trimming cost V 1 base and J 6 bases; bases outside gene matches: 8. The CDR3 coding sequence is TGTGCCACCAGCAGAGTTTTAGCGGGAGAAGGGGATACGCAGTATTTT. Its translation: CATSRVLAGEGDTQYF.

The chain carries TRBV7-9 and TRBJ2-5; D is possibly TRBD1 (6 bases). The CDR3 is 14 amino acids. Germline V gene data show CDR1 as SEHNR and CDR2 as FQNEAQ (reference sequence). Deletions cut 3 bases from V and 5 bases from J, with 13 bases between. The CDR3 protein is CASSFRQGYETQYF. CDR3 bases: TGTGCCAGCAGCTTCCGGCAGGGGTACGAGACCCAGTACTTC.

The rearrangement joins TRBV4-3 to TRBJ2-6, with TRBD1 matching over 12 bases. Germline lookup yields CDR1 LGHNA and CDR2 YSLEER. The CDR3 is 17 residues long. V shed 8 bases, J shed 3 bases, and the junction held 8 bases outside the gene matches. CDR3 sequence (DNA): TGCGCCAGCGGACCGGGACAGGGGGCGGGTGGGGCCAACGTCCTGACTTTC. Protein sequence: CASGPGQGAGGANVLTF.

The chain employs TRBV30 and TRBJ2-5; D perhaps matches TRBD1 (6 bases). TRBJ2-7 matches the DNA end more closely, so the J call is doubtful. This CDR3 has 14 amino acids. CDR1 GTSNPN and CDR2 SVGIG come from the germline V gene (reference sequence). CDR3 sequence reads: CAGQWGQPTYEQYF. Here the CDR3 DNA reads TGTGCCGGGCAGTGGGGGCAACCGACCTACGAGCAGTACTTC.

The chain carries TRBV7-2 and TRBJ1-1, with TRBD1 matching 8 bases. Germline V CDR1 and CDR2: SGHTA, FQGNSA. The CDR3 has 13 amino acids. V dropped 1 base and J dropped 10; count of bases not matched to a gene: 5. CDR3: CASSLGTGKGAFF. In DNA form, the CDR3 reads TGTGCCAGCAGCTTAGGGACAGGGAAAGGAGCTTTCTTT. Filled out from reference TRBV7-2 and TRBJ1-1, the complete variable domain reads GAGVSQSPSNKVTEKGKDVELRCDPISGHTALYWYRQSLGQGLEFLIYFQGNSAPDKSGLPSDRFSAERTGGSVSTLTIQRTQQEDSAVYLCASSLGTGKGAFFGQGTRLTVV.

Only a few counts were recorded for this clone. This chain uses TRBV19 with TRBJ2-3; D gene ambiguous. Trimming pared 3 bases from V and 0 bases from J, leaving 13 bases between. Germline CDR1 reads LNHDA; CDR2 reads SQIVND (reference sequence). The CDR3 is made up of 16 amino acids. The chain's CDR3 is CASSIGGVPSTDTQYF. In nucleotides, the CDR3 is TGTGCCAGTAGTATCGGTGGGGTCCCTAGCACAGATACGCAGTATTTT.

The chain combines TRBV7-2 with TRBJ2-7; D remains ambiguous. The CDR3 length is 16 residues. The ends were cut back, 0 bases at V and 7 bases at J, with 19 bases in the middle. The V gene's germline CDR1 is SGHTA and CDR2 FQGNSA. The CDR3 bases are TGTGCCAGCAGCTTAGCCTCCGGGTCCTCCCTCCTTGAGCAGTACTTC. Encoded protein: CASSLASGSSLLEQYF.

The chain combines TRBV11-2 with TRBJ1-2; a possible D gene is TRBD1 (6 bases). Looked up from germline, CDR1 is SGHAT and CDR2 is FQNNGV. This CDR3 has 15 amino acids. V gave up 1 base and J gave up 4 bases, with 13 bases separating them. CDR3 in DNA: TGTGCCAGCAGCTTAGGGATGGGGGCAAGCTATGGCTACACCTTC. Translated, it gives CASSLGMGASYGYTF. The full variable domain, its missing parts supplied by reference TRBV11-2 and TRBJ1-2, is EAGVAQSPRYKIIEKRQSVAFWCNPISGHATLYWYQQILGQGPKLLIQFQNNGVVDDSQLPKDRFSAERLKGVDSTLKIQPAKLEDSAVYLCASSLGMGASYGYTFGSGTRLTVV.

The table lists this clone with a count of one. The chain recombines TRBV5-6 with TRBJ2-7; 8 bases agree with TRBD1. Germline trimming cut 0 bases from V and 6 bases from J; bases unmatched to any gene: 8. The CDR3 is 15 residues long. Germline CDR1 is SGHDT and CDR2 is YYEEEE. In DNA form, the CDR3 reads TGTGCCAGCAGCTTGGCCATGCAGGGGGCGTCCGAGCAGTACGTC. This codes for CASSLAMQGASEQYV.

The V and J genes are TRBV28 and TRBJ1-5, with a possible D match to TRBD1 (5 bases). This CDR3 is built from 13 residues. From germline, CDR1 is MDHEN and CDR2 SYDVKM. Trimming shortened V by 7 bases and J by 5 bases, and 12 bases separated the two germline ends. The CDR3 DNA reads TGTGCCAGCAATGGGGGAATAGATCAGCCCCAGCATTTT. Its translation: CASNGGIDQPQHF.

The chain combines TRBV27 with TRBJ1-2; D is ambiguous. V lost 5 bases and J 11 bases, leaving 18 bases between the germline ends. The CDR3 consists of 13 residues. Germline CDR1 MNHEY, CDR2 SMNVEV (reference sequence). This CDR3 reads CASSVIPAGLYTF. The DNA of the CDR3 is TGTGCCAGCAGTGTAATACCCGCCGGCTTGTACACCTTC.

The chain's CDR3 is CAWSAGANTIYF. The CDR3, as DNA: TGTGCCTGGAGTGCCGGGGCGAACACCATATATTTT. The chain employs TRBV30 and TRBJ1-3; TRBD1 is a possible D gene (5 bases). V lost 1 base and J 7 bases, leaving 8 bases between the germline ends. Looked up from germline, CDR1 is GTSNPN and CDR2 is SVGIG (reference sequence). The CDR3 is made up of 12 amino acids.

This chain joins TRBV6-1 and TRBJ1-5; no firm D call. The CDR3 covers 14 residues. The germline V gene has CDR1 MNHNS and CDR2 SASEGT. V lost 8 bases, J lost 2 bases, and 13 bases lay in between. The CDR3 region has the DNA TGTGCCAGCTCTCAGGTAAAGGGCAATCAGCCCCAGCATTTT. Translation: CASSQVKGNQPQHF.

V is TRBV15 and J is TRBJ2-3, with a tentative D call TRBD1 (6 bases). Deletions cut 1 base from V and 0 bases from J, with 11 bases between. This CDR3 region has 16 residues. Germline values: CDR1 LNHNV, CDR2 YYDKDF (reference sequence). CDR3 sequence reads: CATSRGDTSSTDTQYF. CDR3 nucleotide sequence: TGTGCCACCAGCAGAGGGGACACCTCTAGCACAGATACGCAGTATTTT.

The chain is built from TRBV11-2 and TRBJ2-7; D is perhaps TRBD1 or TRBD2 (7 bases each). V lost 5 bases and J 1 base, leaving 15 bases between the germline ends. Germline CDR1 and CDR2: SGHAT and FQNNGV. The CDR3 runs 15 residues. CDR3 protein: CASSPRQGGSYEQYF. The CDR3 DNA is TGTGCCAGCAGCCCGAGACAGGGAGGGTCCTACGAGCAGTACTTC.

Written as DNA, the CDR3 is TGTGCCAGCTCACCACCGTCCTTTTCTAGCACAGATACGCAGTATTTT. Translated: CASSPPSFSSTDTQYF. The chain links TRBV18 to TRBJ2-3, with unresolved D. This CDR3 is 16 amino acids long. Germline CDR1 reads KGHSH; CDR2 reads LQKENI. The ends were cut back, 0 bases at V and 0 bases at J, with 10 bases in the middle.

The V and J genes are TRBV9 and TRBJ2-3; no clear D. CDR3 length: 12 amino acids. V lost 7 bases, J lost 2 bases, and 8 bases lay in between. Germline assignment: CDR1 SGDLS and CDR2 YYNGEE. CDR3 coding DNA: TGTGCCAGCGCAGGCTCCACAGATACGCAGTATTTT. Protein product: CASAGSTDTQYF.

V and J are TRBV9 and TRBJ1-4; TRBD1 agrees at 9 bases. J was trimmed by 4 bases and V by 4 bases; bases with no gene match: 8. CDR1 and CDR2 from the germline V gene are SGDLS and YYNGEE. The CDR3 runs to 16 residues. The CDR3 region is CASSPRVGQGNEKLFF. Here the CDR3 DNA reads TGTGCCAGCAGCCCCCGGGTGGGACAGGGTAATGAAAAACTGTTTTTT.

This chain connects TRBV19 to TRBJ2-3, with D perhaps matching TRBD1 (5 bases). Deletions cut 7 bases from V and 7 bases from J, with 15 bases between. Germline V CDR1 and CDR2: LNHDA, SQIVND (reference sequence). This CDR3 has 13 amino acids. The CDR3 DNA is TGTGCCAGTACCACCCAGAAGGGGCATACGCAGTATTTT. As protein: CASTTQKGHTQYF.

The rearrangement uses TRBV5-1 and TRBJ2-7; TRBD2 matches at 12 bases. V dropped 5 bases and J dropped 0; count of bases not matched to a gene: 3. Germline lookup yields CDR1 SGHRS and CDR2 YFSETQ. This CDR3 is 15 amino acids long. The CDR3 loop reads CASRLAGGPSYEQYF. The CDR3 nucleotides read TGCGCCAGCAGGCTAGCGGGAGGGCCCTCCTACGAGCAGTACTTC.

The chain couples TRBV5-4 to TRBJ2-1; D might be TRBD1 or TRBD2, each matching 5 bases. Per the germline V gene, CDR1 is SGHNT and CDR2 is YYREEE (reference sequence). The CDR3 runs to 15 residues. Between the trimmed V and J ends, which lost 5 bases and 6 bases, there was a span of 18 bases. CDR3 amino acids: CASSWSGRGANEQFF. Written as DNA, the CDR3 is TGTGCCAGCAGTTGGTCTGGGAGAGGGGCCAATGAGCAGTTCTTC.